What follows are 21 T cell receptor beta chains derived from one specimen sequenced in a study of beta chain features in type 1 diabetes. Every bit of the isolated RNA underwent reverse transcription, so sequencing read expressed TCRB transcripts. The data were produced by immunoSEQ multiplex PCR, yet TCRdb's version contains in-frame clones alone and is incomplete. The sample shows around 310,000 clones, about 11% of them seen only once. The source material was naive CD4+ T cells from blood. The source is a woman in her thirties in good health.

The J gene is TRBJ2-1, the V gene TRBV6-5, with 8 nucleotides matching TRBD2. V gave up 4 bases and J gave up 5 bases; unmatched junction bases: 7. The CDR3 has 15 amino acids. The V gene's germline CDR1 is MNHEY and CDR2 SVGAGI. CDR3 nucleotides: TGTGCCAGCAGTTTGACGGGAGGGCGACACAATGAGCAGTTCTTC. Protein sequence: CASSLTGGRHNEQFF.

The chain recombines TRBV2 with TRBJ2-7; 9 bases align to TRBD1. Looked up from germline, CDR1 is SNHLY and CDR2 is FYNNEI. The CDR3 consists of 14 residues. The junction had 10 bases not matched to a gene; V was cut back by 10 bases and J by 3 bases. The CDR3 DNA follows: TGTGCCACCTCTCCCGGGACAGGGTTCTACGAGCAGTACTTC. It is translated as CATSPGTGFYEQYF. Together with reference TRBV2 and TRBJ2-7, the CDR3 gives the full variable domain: EPEVTQTPSHQVTQMGQEVILRCVPISNHLYFYWYRQILGQKVEFLVSFYNNEISEKSEIFDDQFSVERPDGSNFTLKIRSTKLEDSAMYFCATSPGTGFYEQYFGPGTRLTVT.

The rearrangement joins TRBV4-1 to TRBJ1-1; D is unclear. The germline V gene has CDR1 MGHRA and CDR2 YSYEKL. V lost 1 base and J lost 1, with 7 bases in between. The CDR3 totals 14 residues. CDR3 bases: TGCGCCAGCAGCCAAGGCAGTCAGAACACTGAAGCTTTCTTT. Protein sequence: CASSQGSQNTEAFF.

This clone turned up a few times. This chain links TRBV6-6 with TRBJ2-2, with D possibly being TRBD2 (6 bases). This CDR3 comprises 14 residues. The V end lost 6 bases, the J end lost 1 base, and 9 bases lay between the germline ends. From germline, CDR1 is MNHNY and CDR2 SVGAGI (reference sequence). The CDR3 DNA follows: TGTGCCAGCAGCATGGGACTGAACACCGGGGAGCTGTTTTTT. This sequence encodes CASSMGLNTGELFF.

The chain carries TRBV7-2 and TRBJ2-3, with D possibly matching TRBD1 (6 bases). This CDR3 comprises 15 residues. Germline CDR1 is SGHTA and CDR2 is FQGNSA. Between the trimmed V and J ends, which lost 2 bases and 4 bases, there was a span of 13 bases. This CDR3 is CASSLRGQGSDTQYF. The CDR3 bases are TGTGCCAGCAGCTTAAGAGGGCAGGGGTCAGATACGCAGTATTTT.

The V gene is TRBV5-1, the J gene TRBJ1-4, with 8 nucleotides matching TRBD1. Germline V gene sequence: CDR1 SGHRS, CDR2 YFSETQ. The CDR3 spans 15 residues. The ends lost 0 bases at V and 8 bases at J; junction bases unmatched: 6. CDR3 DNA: TGCGCCAGCAGCTTGGCCAGGGGGCTGGAAGAAAAACTGTTTTTT. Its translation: CASSLARGLEEKLFF.

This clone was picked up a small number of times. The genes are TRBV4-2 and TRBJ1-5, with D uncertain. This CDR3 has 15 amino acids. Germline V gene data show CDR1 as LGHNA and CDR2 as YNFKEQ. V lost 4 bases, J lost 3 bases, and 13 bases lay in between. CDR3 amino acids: CASSLDLPPNQPQHF. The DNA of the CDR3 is TGTGCCAGCAGCCTGGACTTACCCCCCAATCAGCCCCAGCATTTT.

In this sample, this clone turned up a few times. In DNA form, the CDR3 reads TGTGCCTGGAGTGAAGGGGGAGAGACTGAAGCTTTCTTT. As protein: CAWSEGGETEAFF. The chain links TRBV30 to TRBJ1-1; weak D call: TRBD1 (6 bases). CDR3 length: 13 residues. Germline CDR1 reads GTSNPN; CDR2 reads SVGIG (reference sequence). Trimming pared 1 base from V and 5 bases from J, leaving 11 bases between. The whole variable domain, remainder taken from reference TRBV30 and TRBJ1-1, is SQTIHQWPATLVQPVGSPLSLECTVEGTSNPNLYWYRQAAGRGLQLLFYSVGIGQISSEVPQNLSASRPQDRQFILSSKKLLLSDSGFYLCAWSEGGETEAFFGQGTRLTVV.

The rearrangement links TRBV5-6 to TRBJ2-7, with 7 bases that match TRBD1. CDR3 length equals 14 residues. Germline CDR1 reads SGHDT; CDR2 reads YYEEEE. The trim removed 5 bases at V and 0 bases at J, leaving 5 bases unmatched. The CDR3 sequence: CASRTTGSSYEQYF. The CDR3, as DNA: TGTGCCAGCAGGACGACAGGGTCCTCCTACGAGCAGTACTTC.

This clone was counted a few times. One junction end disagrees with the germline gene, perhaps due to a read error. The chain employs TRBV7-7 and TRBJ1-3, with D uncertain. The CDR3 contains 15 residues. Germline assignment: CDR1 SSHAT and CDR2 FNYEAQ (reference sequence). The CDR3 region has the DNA TGTGCTAGCAGCCCCCCCCCTAACTCTGGAAACACCATATATTTT. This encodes CASSPPPNSGNTIYF.

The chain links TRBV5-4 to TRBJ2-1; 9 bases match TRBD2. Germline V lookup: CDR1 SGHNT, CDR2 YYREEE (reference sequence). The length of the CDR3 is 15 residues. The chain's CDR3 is CAVASGVNSYNEQFF. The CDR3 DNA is TGTGCGGTCGCTAGCGGGGTAAACTCCTACAATGAGCAGTTCTTC. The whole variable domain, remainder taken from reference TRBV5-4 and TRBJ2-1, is ETGVTQSPTHLIKTRGQQVTLRCSSQSGHNTVSWYQQALGQGPQFIFQYYREEENGRGNFPPRFSGLQFPNYSSELNVNALELDDSALYLCAVASGVNSYNEQFFGPGTRLTVL.

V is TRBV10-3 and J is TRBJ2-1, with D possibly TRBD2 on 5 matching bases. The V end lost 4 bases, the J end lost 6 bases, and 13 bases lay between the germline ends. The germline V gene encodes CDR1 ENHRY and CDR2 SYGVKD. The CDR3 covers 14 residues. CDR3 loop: CAISGLKGFNEQFF. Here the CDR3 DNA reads TGTGCCATCAGTGGACTAAAAGGGTTCAATGAGCAGTTCTTC.

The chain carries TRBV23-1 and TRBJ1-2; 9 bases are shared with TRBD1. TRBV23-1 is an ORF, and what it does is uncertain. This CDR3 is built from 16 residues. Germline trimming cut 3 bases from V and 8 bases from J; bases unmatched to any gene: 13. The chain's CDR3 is CASSHGQGLYLGGYTF. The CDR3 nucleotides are TGCGCCAGCAGTCACGGACAGGGGCTTTACCTCGGAGGCTACACCTTC.

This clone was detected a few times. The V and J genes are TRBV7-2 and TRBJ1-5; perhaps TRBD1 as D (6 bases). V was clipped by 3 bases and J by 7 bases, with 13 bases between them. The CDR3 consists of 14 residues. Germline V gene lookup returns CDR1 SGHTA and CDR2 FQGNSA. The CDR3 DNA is TGTGCCAGCAGCTTGGTACAGGGTGAACAGCCCCAGCATTTT. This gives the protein CASSLVQGEQPQHF.

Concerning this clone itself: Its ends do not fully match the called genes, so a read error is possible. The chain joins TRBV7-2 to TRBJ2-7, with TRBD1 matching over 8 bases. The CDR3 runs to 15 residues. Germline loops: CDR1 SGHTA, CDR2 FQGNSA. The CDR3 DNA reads TGTGCCAGCAGCAGAGGGACAGGCTTCTCCTACGCGCAGTACTTC. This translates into CASSRGTGFSYAQYF.

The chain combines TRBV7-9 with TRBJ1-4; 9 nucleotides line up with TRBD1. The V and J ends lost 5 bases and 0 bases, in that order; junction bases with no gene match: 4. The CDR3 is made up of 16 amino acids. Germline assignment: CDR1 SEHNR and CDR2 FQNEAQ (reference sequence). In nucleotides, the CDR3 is TGTGCCAGCAGCCGTGGACAGGGGACAACTAATGAAAAACTGTTTTTT. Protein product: CASSRGQGTTNEKLFF.

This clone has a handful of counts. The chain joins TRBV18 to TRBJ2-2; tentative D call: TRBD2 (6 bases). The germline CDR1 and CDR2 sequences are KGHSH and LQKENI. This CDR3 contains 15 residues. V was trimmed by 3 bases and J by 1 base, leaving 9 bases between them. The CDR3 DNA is TGTGCCAGCTCACCTCCCGGGGGGAACACCGGGGAGCTGTTTTTT. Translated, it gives CASSPPGGNTGELFF.

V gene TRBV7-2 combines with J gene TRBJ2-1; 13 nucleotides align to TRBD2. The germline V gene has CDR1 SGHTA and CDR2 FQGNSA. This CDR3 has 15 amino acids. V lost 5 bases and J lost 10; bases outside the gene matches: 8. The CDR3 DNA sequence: TGTGCCAGCAGCCATGGGACTAGCGGGACAGGGGAGCAGTTCTTC. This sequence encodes CASSHGTSGTGEQFF. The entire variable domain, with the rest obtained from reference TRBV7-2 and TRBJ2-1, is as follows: GAGVSQSPSNKVTEKGKDVELRCDPISGHTALYWYRQSLGQGLEFLIYFQGNSAPDKSGLPSDRFSAERTGGSVSTLTIQRTQQEDSAVYLCASSHGTSGTGEQFFGPGTRLTVL.

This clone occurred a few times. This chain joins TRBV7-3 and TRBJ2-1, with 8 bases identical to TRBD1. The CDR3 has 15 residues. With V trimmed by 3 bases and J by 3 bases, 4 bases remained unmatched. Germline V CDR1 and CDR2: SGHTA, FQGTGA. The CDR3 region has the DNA TGTGCCAGCAGCTTCGGACAGGGTGTCTACAATGAGCAGTTCTTC. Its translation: CASSFGQGVYNEQFF. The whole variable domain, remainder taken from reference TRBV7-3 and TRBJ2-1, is GAGVSQTPSNKVTEKGKYVELRCDPISGHTALYWYRQSLGQGPEFLIYFQGTGAADDSGLPNDRFFAVRPEGSVSTLKIQRTERGDSAVYLCASSFGQGVYNEQFFGPGTRLTVL.

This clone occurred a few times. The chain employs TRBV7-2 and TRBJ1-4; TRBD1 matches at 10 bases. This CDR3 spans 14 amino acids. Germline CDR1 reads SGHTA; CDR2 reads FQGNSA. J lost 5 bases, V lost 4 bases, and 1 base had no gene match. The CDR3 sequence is CASSSDRGNEKLFF. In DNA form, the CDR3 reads TGTGCCAGCAGCTCGGACAGGGGGAATGAAAAACTGTTTTTT.

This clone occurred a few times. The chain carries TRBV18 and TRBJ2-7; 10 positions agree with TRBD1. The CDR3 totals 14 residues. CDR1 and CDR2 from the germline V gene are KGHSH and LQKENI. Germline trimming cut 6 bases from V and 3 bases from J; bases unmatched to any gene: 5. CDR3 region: CASSGTGENYEQYF. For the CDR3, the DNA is TGTGCCAGCTCGGGGACAGGGGAAAACTACGAGCAGTACTTC.